The 22 T cell receptor beta chains listed next were all sequenced from one sample in a study of Graves' ophthalmopathy and Graves' hyperthyroidism. RNA transcripts provided the template for amplifying TCR beta CDR3 regions. Amplification began with first-round RT-PCR using HTBI primers, then second-round multiplex PCR was performed. Each CDR3 protein is one row after TCRdb ran MiXCR on the multiplex PCR reads. Altogether around 1.1 million distinct CDR3 sequences are present, less than 45% being singletons, with the ten largest covering 11%. The specimen sequenced was peripheral blood or thyroid tissue (not recorded which). These receptors all stem from an adult man with Graves' hyperthyroidism.

The chain joins TRBV10-3 to TRBJ1-4; 9 bases align to TRBD1. The trim removed 2 bases at V and 7 bases at J, leaving 2 bases unmatched. The CDR3 runs 14 residues. Germline lookup yields CDR1 ENHRY and CDR2 SYGVKD. The CDR3 bases are TGTGCCATCAGTGAGGGACAGGGGAGTGAAAAACTGTTTTTT. This gives the protein CAISEGQGSEKLFF.

Regarding this clonotype: The germline gene is not matched at one end of the junction; a read error may be the cause. The chain links TRBV25-1 to TRBJ2-6, with TRBD1 as a possible D gene (5 bases). This CDR3 contains 15 residues. Germline lookup yields CDR1 MGHDK and CDR2 SYGVNS. This CDR3 is CASSEGRSVGQGRAF. The CDR3 DNA reads TGTGCCAGCAGTGAAGGGCGCTCGGTAGGGCAGGGTCGAGCTTTC.

The chain combines TRBV28 with TRBJ1-5; 7 nucleotides match TRBD1. The CDR3 has 14 residues. The germline gives CDR1 MDHEN, CDR2 SYDVKM. Trimming removed 5 bases from V and 7 bases from J; junction bases left unmatched: 8. The CDR3 spells CASSPQGTRQPQHF. The CDR3 DNA reads as TGTGCCAGCAGTCCACAGGGGACAAGGCAGCCCCAGCATTTT.

A few counts support this clonotype. V and J are TRBV20-1 and TRBJ2-7; TRBD1 matches at 7 bases. Germline CDR1 DFQATT, CDR2 SNEGSKA (reference sequence). This CDR3 has 15 residues. Trimming removed 3 bases from V and 3 bases from J; junction bases left unmatched: 11. Written as DNA, the CDR3 is TGCAGTGCTAGGGGGGCGGCAGGGGGTCGCTACGAGCAGTACTTC. Its translation is CSARGAAGGRYEQYF.

The chain is built from TRBV7-2 and TRBJ2-7; 7 nucleotides line up with TRBD2. CDR3 size: 14 residues. Germline V CDR1 and CDR2: SGHTA, FQGNSA. V lost 1 base to trimming and J lost 6 bases; unmatched junction nucleotides: 6. In DNA, the CDR3 is TGTGCCAGCAGCTTAGTTGCGGGAGTATCCGAGCAGTACTTC. As protein: CASSLVAGVSEQYF.

This clonotype was found a few times. The chain carries TRBV5-1 and TRBJ2-7; perhaps D is TRBD1 or TRBD2 (6 bases each). This CDR3 spans 15 amino acids. The germline CDR1 and CDR2 sequences are SGHRS and YFSETQ. The V end lost 0 bases, the J end lost 5 bases, and 15 bases lay between the germline ends. The CDR3: CASSLEGGSYNEQYF. The CDR3 DNA is TGCGCCAGCAGCTTGGAGGGGGGCAGTTACAACGAGCAGTACTTC. Variable domain in full (rest from reference TRBV5-1 and TRBJ2-7): KAGVTQTPRYLIKTRGQQVTLSCSPISGHRSVSWYQQTPGQGLQFLFEYFSETQRNKGNFPGRFSGRQFSNSRSEMNVSTLELGDSALYLCASSLEGGSYNEQYFGPGTRLTVT.

This clonotype was counted a few times. The genes are TRBV7-8 and TRBJ1-1; 8 nucleotides agree with TRBD1. Losses at the gene ends were 5 bases for V and 1 base for J; bases not matched to a gene: 3. The CDR3 length is 14 residues. Germline V CDR1 and CDR2: SGHVS, FQNEAQ. The CDR3 sequence is CASSRRGPNTEAFF. CDR3 sequence (DNA): TGTGCCAGCAGCCGCAGGGGGCCGAACACTGAAGCTTTCTTT.

Ten or more counts support this clonotype. The chain employs TRBV29-1 and TRBJ1-1, with no clear D. The V end lost 4 bases, the J end lost 0 bases, and 9 bases lay between the germline ends. Germline CDR1 and CDR2: SQVTM and ANQGSEA. The CDR3 loop spans 13 amino acids. CDR3 nucleotides: TGCAGCGTTGGGCAGAGACTGAACACTGAAGCTTTCTTT. It encodes CSVGQRLNTEAFF.

This sequence joins TRBV29-1 and TRBJ2-2; 7 bases line up with TRBD1. CDR1 and CDR2 from the germline V gene are SQVTM and ANQGSEA. The CDR3 loop spans 13 amino acids. The V segment lost 8 bases and the J segment 6 bases; nucleotides outside the gene matches: 9. Here the CDR3 reads CSPWTGLSGELFF. Written as DNA, the CDR3 is TGCAGCCCGTGGACAGGTCTGTCCGGGGAGCTGTTTTTT.

CDR3 bases: TGCGCCAGCAGCCCAGGGCAGGGCGATGAAGCTTTCTTT. It specifies CASSPGQGDEAFF. The chain employs TRBV5-1 and TRBJ1-1; D might be TRBD1 (5 bases). This CDR3 is 13 amino acids long. The germline V gene has CDR1 SGHRS and CDR2 YFSETQ. V lost 4 bases to trimming and J lost 7 bases, with 14 bases between them. Variable domain in full (rest from reference TRBV5-1 and TRBJ1-1): KAGVTQTPRYLIKTRGQQVTLSCSPISGHRSVSWYQQTPGQGLQFLFEYFSETQRNKGNFPGRFSGRQFSNSRSEMNVSTLELGDSALYLCASSPGQGDEAFFGQGTRLTVV.

The chain recombines TRBV10-3 with TRBJ2-7; 9 nucleotides line up with TRBD1. Germline loops: CDR1 ENHRY, CDR2 SYGVKD. V shed 7 bases, J shed 7 bases, and the junction held 5 bases outside the gene matches. The CDR3 is 12 residues long. The CDR3 spells CAIMGQGREQYF. The DNA of the CDR3 is TGTGCCATCATGGGACAGGGAAGGGAGCAGTACTTC.

The rearrangement uses TRBV19 and TRBJ2-7; D not resolved. Trimming cost V 4 bases and J 0 bases, with 13 bases left between them. The CDR3 runs to 15 residues. CDR1 LNHDA and CDR2 SQIVND come from the germline V gene (reference sequence). The CDR3 DNA reads as TGTGCCAGTAGTAACCTCGGGTCAGACTCCTACGAGCAGTACTTC. Translated, it gives CASSNLGSDSYEQYF.

This clonotype was detected only once. The chain uses TRBV7-2 and TRBJ2-2, with no clear D. CDR3 length: 15 residues. From germline, CDR1 is SGHTA and CDR2 FQGNSA. V was trimmed by 1 base and J by 2 bases, leaving 8 bases between them. CDR3 bases: TGTGCCAGCAGCTTAGTTTCCACAAACACCGGGGAGCTGTTTTTT. This gives the protein CASSLVSTNTGELFF.

This clonotype showed up many times. The rearrangement uses TRBV20-1 and TRBJ1-1, with 9 positions matching TRBD1. The CDR3 contains 13 residues. In germline, CDR1 is DFQATT, CDR2 SNEGSKA (reference sequence). V shed 6 bases, J shed 5 bases, and the junction held 7 bases outside the gene matches. Written as DNA, the CDR3 is TGCAGTGCCAACAGGGGGCGCGGGACTGAAGCTTTCTTT. It specifies CSANRGRGTEAFF.

This clonotype was recorded a few times. V and J are TRBV29-1 and TRBJ1-1; maybe TRBD1 (5 bases). Trimming removed 8 bases from V and 5 bases from J, with 21 bases in between. Germline V lookup: CDR1 SQVTM, CDR2 ANQGSEA. The CDR3 spans 14 residues. Written as DNA, the CDR3 is TGCAGCAGCCAAGACGAGGCAGGGAGGACTGAAGCTTTCTTT. It codes for CSSQDEAGRTEAFF.

In this sample, this clonotype turned up many times. In nucleotides, the CDR3 is TGCAGTGCTAGAGAAGGGGTAGCTAACTATGGCTACACCTTC. Its protein product is CSAREGVANYGYTF. The chain carries TRBV20-1 and TRBJ1-2; D is perhaps TRBD1 (5 bases). Germline-derived CDR1 and CDR2 are DFQATT and SNEGSKA (reference sequence). Trimming cost V 0 bases and J 0 bases, with 8 bases left between them. The CDR3 runs 14 residues.

Concerning this clonotype itself: This may be a read error: a much more frequent sequence differs by one nucleotide. The chain carries TRBV20-1 and TRBJ2-5; TRBD2 matches 13 bases. V lost 6 bases, J lost 11 bases, and 12 bases stayed unmatched. The CDR3 totals 14 residues. Germline lookup yields CDR1 DFQATT and CDR2 SNEGSKA (reference sequence). In DNA, the CDR3 is TGCAGTGCCAAGGGACTAGCGGGATCCTACGGGCAGTACTTC. Protein: CSAKGLAGSYGQYF.

This clonotype was counted a few times. The V and J genes are TRBV20-1 and TRBJ1-3; TRBD1 matches 10 bases. V dropped 0 bases and J dropped 4; count of bases not matched to a gene: 3. The V gene's germline CDR1 is DFQATT and CDR2 SNEGSKA (reference sequence). The CDR3 extends over 15 amino acids. In DNA, the CDR3 is TGCAGTGCTAGAGATTCGGGACAGGGGGGAAACACCATATATTTT. Amino acid sequence: CSARDSGQGGNTIYF.

V usage is TRBV5-6 and J usage is TRBJ2-5; the D is unclear. Trimming left V 0 bases short and J 4 bases short, with 10 bases between. CDR3 length: 14 residues. CDR1 SGHDT and CDR2 YYEEEE come from the germline V gene. The CDR3 sequence: CASSLGGTPETQYF. The CDR3 DNA is TGTGCCAGCAGCTTGGGAGGCACCCCAGAGACCCAGTACTTC. The full variable domain, its missing parts supplied by reference TRBV5-6 and TRBJ2-5, is DAGVTQSPTHLIKTRGQQVTLRCSPKSGHDTVSWYQQALGQGPQFIFQYYEEEERQRGNFPDRFSGHQFPNYSSELNVNALLLGDSALYLCASSLGGTPETQYFGPGTRLLVL.

The chain recombines TRBV7-3 with TRBJ1-1, with no clear D. Trimming removed 11 bases at V and 0 bases at J, with 13 bases between. The CDR3 extends over 13 amino acids. Germline lookup yields CDR1 SGHTA and CDR2 FQGTGA. CDR3 sequence reads: CAGTRDVNTEAFF. The CDR3 nucleotides read TGTGCCGGAACCCGAGACGTGAACACTGAAGCTTTCTTT. The full variable domain, with the rest looked up from reference TRBV7-3 and TRBJ1-1, is GAGVSQTPSNKVTEKGKYVELRCDPISGHTALYWYRQSLGQGPEFLIYFQGTGAADDSGLPNDRFFAVRPEGSVSTLKIQRTERGDSAVYLCAGTRDVNTEAFFGQGTRLTVV.

The chain is built from TRBV12-3 or TRBV12-4 and TRBJ1-1; 8 bases align to TRBD1. The CDR3 has 17 amino acids. V lost 5 bases to trimming and J lost 0 bases; unmatched junction nucleotides: 11. CDR3 protein: CASSTWTGRAMNTEAFF. The CDR3 DNA is TGTGCCAGCAGTACTTGGACAGGGAGGGCTATGAACACTGAAGCTTTCTTT.

The table lists this clonotype with a few counts. The chain combines TRBV27 with TRBJ1-6; 7 bases are a match to TRBD1. Per germline, CDR1 MNHEY and CDR2 SMNVEV (reference sequence). The CDR3 is 17 amino acids. The ends lost 4 bases at V and 5 bases at J; junction bases unmatched: 11. The CDR3 loop reads CASSSYTTGTDNSPLHF. The CDR3 DNA reads as TGTGCCAGCAGTTCGTACACCACCGGGACAGATAATTCACCCCTCCACTTT.